Here is one T cell receptor (beta chain) with its context. No antigen is known for it. This specimen comes from a study of cytomegalovirus exposure and HLA in healthy donors. Study results and caveats: Cytomegalovirus association was listed for 164 TCR beta chains.

V gave up 7 bases and J gave up 1 base; unmatched junction bases: 12. Germline CDR1 is SGHRS and CDR2 is YFSETQ. CDR3 length: 18 amino acids. The protocol was immunoSEQ multiplex PCR, while the TCRdb copy is restricted to in-frame clones and leaves out a portion. The top ten clones hold less than 7% of a sample with approximately 44,000 clones, 88% of them seen once. The sample comprised PBMCs. The chain has TRBV5-1 and TRBJ2-1; 12 bases line up with TRBD2. The source of this sequence is a woman in her 30s in good health and CMV-seronegative. The CDR3 bases are TGCGCCAGCTTCGGAGGACTAGCGGGGCCCCTATCCTACAATGAGCAGTTCTTC. It translates to CASFGGLAGPLSYNEQFF.